The clone carrying this T cell receptor beta chain was seen ten or more times. What it recognizes is unknown. The data originate from a study of neurological immune-mediated disorders. 5'RACE with 10-nucleotide random UMIs generated the cDNA. A single record per CDR3 protein comes from TCRdb applying MiXCR to the 5' RACE reads. The data contain tens of thousands of distinct CDR3 sequences, more than 9.5% of them singletons. Study observations and caveats: Levels of TCR clonal expansion peaked in HTLV-1-associated myelopathy and reached their lowest in multiple sclerosis, under those of healthy controls. Across subjects, no CDR3 amino acid sequence appeared in expanded clones of more than one subject, a finding that suggested private repertoires in all groups.

Regarding time point: technical triplicate 1. PBMCs numbering 2 million and stored at -80 C yielded the unsorted libraries. The source of this sequence is a man between 60 and 75 years old with HTLV-1-associated myelopathy (HAM/TSP). Material: PBMCs.

The chain's CDR3 is CASTPMGYGYTF. CDR3 nucleotide sequence: TGTGCCAGCACCCCCATGGGCTATGGCTACACCTTC. The J gene is TRBJ1-2, the V gene TRBV28, with D uncertain. Trimming removed 7 bases at V and 4 bases at J, with 10 bases between. The CDR3 is 12 amino acids. From germline, CDR1 is MDHEN and CDR2 SYDVKM.